This TCR beta chain was sequenced in a study of blood T cell repertoires in COVID-19. Study background: Collection of acute and convalescent COVID-19 samples took place in the United States, Italy and Spain.

Allocation to cohorts depended on clinical history reported by the participants. Data came from immunoSEQ multiplex PCR; TCRdb stores just in-frame clones and leaves some out. The repertoire has some 220,000 clones, roughly nine tenths of them found once; the top ten carry approximately 3.4%. The sequence was collected from a woman under 30 in a cohort exposed to, infected with or recovered from COVID-19 (not recorded which). Source material: PBMCs or T cells enriched from blood (not recorded which).

The CDR3 reads CASSQGQNYNEKLFF. The CDR3 DNA sequence: TGTGCCAGCAGCCAAGGGCAGAACTATAATGAAAAACTGTTTTTT. The rearrangement joins TRBV3-1 (or the pseudogene TRBV3-2) to TRBJ1-4; D call uncertain. From germline, CDR1 is LGHDT and CDR2 YNNKEL (reference sequence). V was trimmed by 1 base and J by 4 bases, leaving 10 bases between them. The CDR3 has 15 amino acids.